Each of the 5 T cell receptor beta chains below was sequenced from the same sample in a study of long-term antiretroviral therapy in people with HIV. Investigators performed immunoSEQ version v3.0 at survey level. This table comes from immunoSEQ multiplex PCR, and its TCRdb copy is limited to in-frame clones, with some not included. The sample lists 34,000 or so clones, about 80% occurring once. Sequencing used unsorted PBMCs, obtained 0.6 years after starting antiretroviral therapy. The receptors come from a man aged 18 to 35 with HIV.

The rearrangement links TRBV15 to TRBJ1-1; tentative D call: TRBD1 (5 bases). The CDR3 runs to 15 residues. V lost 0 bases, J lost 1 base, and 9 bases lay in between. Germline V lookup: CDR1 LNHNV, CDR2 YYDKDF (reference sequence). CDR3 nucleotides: TGTGCCACCAGCAGAGATCTGGGGGAGAACACTGAAGCTTTCTTT. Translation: CATSRDLGENTEAFF.

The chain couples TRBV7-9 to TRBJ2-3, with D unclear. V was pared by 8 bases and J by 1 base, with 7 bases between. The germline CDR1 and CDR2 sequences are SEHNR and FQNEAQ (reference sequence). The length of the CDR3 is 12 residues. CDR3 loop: CASVFRTDTQYF. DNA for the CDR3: TGTGCCAGCGTCTTTCGCACAGATACGCAGTATTTT.

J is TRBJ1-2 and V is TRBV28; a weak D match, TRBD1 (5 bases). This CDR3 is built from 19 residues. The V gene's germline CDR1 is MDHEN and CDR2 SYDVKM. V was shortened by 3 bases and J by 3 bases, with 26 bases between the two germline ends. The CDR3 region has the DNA TGTGCCAGCAGTTTGGGGACCCAATCGGGCTCCCGGCCGGACTATGGCTACACCTTC. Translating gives CASSLGTQSGSRPDYGYTF.

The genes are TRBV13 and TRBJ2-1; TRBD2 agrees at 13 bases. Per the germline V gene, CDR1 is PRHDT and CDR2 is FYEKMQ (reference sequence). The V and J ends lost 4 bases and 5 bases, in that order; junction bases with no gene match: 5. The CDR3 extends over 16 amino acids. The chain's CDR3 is CASSSLGTSGNNEQFF. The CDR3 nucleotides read TGTGCCAGCAGCTCCCTCGGGACTAGCGGGAACAATGAGCAGTTCTTC.

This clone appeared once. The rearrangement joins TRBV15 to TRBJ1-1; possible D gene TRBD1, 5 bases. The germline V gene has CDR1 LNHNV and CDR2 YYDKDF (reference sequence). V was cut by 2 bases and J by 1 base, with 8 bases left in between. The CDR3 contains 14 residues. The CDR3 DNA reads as TGTGCCACCAGCAGACAAACAGGGAACACTGAAGCTTTCTTT. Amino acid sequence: CATSRQTGNTEAFF.